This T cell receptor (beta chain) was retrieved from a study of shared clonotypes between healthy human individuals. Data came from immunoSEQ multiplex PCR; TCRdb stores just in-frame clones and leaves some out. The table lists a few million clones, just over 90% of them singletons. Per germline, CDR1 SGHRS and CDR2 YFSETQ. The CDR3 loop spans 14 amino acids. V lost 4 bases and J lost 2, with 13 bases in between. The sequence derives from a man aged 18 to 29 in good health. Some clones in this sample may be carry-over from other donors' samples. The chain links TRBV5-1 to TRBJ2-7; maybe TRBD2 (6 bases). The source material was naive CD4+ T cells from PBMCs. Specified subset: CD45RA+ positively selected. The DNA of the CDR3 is TGCGCCAGCAGCGTCGCGGGATGGGCCTACGAGCAGTACTTC. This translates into CASSVAGWAYEQYF.